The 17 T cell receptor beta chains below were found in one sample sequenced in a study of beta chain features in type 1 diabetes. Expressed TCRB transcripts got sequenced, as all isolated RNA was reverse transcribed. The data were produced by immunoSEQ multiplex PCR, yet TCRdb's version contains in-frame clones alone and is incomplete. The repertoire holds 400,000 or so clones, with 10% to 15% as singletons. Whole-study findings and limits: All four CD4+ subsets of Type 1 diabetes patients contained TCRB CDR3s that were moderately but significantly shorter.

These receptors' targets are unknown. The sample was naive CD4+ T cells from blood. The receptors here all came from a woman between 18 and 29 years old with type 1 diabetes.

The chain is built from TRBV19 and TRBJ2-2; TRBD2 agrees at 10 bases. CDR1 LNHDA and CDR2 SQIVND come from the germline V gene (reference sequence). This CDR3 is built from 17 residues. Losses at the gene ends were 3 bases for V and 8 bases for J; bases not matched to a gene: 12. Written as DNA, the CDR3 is TGTGCCAGTAGTATGATCGCGCTAGCGGGAGTGAGTGGGGAGCTGTTTTTT. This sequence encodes CASSMIALAGVSGELFF.

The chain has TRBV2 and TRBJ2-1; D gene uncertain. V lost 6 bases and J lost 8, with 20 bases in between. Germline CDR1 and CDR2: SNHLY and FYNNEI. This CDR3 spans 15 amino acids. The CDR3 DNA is TGTGCCAGCAGAGAGAACCCCGCACTAATCGATGAGCAGTTCTTC. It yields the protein CASRENPALIDEQFF.

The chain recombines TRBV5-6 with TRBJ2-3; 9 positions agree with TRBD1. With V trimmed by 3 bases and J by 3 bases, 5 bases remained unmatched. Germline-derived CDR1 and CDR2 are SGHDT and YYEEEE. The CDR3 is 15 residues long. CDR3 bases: TGTGCCAGCAGCTCCCGGACAGGGGTGACAGATACGCAGTATTTT. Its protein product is CASSSRTGVTDTQYF.

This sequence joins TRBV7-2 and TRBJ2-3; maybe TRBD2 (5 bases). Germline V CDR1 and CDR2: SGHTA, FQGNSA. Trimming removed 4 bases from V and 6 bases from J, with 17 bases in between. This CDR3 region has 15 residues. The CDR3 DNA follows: TGTGCCAGCAGCTCAACTATCCAGGAGGTCGATACGCAGTATTTT. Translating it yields CASSSTIQEVDTQYF.

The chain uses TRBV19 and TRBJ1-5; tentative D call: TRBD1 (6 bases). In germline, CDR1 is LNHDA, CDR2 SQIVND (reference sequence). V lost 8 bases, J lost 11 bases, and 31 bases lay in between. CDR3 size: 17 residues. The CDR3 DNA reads TGTGCCAGTCTCACCTCCCAGCCGGGACACAGCGGGGGGGCCCAGCATTTT. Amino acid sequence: CASLTSQPGHSGGAQHF.

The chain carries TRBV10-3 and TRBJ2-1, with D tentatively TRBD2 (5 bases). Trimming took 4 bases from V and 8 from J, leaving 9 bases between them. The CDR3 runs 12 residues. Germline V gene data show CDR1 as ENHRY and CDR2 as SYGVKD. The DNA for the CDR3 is TGTGCCATCAGTGGAGGTAGCGATGAGCAGTTCTTC. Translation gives CAISGGSDEQFF.

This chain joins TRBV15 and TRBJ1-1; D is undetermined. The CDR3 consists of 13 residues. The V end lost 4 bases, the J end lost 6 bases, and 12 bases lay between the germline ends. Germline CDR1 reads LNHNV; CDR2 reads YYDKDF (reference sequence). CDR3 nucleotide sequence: TGTGCCACCAGCATCGGAGAAGTAGCTGAAGCTTTCTTT. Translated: CATSIGEVAEAFF.

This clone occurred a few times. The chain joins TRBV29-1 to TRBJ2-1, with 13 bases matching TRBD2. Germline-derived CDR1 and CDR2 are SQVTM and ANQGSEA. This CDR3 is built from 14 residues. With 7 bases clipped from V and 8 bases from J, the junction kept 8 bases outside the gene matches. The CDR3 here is CSASGLAGEDEQFF. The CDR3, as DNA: TGCAGCGCCTCCGGACTAGCGGGAGAGGATGAGCAGTTCTTC.

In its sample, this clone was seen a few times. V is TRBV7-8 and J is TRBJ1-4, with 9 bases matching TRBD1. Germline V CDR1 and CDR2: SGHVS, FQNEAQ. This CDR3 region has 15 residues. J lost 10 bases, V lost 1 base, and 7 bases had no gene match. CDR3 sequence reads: CASSLVGTGTGKLFF. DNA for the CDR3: TGTGCCAGCAGCTTAGTGGGGACAGGGACGGGAAAACTGTTTTTT.

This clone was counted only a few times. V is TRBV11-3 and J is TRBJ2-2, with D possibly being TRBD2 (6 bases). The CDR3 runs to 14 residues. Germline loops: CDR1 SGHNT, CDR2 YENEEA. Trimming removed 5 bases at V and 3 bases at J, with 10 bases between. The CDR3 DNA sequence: TGTGCCAGCAGCGCACGGGACTACACCGGGGAGCTGTTTTTT. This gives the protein CASSARDYTGELFF.

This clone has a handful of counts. The CDR3: CASRRTTGVNEQFF. As DNA, the CDR3 is TGTGCCAGTAGACGGACAACAGGGGTCAATGAGCAGTTCTTC. The rearrangement joins TRBV19 to TRBJ2-1; 7 nucleotides agree with TRBD1. The CDR3 covers 14 residues. V shed 6 bases, J shed 6 bases, and the junction held 8 bases outside the gene matches. Per the germline V gene, CDR1 is LNHDA and CDR2 is SQIVND (reference sequence).

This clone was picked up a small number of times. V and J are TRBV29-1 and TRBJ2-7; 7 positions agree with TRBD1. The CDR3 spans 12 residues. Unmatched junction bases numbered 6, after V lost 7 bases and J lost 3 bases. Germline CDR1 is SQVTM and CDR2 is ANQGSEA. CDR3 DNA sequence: TGCAGCGCAACCCAGGGGGACTACGAGCAGTACTTC. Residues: CSATQGDYEQYF.

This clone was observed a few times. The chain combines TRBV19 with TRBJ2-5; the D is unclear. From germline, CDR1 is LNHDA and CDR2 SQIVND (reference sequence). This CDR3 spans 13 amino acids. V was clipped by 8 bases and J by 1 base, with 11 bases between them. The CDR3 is CASAVWSQETQYF. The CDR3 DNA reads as TGTGCCAGTGCCGTTTGGAGCCAAGAGACCCAGTACTTC.

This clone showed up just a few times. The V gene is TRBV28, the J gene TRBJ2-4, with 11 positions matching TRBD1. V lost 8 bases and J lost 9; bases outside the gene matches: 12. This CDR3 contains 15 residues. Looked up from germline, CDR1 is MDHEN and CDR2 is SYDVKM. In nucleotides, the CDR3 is TGTGCCAGCTCGGACAGGGGGCGCTTCTTAGGCATTCAGTACTTC. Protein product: CASSDRGRFLGIQYF.

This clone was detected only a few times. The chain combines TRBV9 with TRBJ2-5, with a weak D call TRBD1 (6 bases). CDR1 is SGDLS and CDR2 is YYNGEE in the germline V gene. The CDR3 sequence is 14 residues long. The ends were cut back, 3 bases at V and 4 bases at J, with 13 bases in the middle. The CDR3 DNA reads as TGTGCCAGCAGCGCATCAACAGGGACAGAGACCCAGTACTTC. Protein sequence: CASSASTGTETQYF. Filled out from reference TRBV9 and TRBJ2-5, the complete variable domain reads DSGVTQTPKHLITATGQRVTLRCSPRSGDLSVYWYQQSLDQGLQFLIQYYNGEERAKGNILERFSAQQFPDLHSELNLSSLELGDSALYFCASSASTGTETQYFGPGTRLLVL.

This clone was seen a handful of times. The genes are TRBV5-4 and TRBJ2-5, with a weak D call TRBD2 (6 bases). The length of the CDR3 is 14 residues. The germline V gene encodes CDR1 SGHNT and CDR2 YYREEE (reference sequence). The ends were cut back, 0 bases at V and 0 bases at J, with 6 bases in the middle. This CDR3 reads CASSLAGDQETQYF. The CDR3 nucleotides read TGTGCCAGCAGCTTGGCGGGAGACCAAGAGACCCAGTACTTC.

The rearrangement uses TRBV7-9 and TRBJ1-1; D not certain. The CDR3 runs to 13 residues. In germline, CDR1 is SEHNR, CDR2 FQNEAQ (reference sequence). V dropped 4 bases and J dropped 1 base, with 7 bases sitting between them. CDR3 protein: CASSSTENTEAFF. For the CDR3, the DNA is TGTGCCAGCAGCTCAACAGAGAACACTGAAGCTTTCTTT.